This T cell receptor beta chain was sequenced in a study of T cell clonotyping in hematopoietic cell transplantation. Turning to this clone: Its specificity is unknown.

Profiling relied on immunoSEQ multiplex PCR, and the TCRdb table lists in-frame clones only, not all of them. The table lists 15,000 or so clones, around 71% of them singletons. CDR3 length equals 14 residues. The V and J ends lost 5 bases and 6 bases respectively, with 16 bases between them. The germline V gene has CDR1 MRHNA and CDR2 SNTAGT. Findings and caveats of the study: Cells were unsorted, so CD4 and CD8 contributions were not separated. Few recipient clonotypes overlapped donors; over 95% were de novo at given depth.

Sequencing input: peripheral blood mononuclear cells. V and J are TRBV6-4 and TRBJ1-2; TRBD1 is a possible D gene (5 bases). This clonotype was obtained from a woman aged 60-70 years in good health. Some clones in this sample may be carry-over from other donors' samples. The DNA of the CDR3 is TGTGCCAGCAGTTCGGGGACGGCTAGGGATGGCTACACCTTC. As protein: CASSSGTARDGYTF.